The 23 T cell receptor beta chains below come from one sample, sequenced in a study of T cell repertoires in cytomegalovirus infection. One entry per CDR3 protein, called by TCRdb with MiXCR from the reads. The sample has 900,000 to 950,000 distinct CDR3 sequences; approximately 31% are singletons. These receptors are not linked to any known antigen. Material: cultured CD8+ T cells from PBMCs, obtained from culture after CMV antigen stimulation. Receptors were obtained from a human donor in good health (CMV status not recorded). Some clones in this sample may be carry-over from other donors' samples.

There are many counts of this clonotype. The chain is built from TRBV7-2 and TRBJ2-2, with 10 bases aligning to TRBD2. The CDR3 runs to 17 residues. Germline CDR1 and CDR2: SGHTA and FQGNSA. V shed 1 base, J shed 4 bases, and the junction held 6 bases outside the gene matches. CDR3 residues: CASSLGGSGGLTGELFF. The CDR3 region has the DNA TGTGCCAGCAGCTTAGGCGGTAGCGGGGGGCTCACCGGGGAGCTGTTTTTT.

The genes are TRBV7-9 and TRBJ2-1; the D gene is possibly TRBD1 (5 bases). V was clipped by 2 bases and J by 7 bases, with 12 bases between them. Germline V CDR1 and CDR2: SEHNR, FQNEAQ (reference sequence). The CDR3 is made up of 14 amino acids. CDR3 amino acids: CASSLTGHQNEQFF. The CDR3 DNA reads TGTGCCAGCAGCTTAACCGGACACCAGAATGAGCAGTTCTTC.

This clonotype has more than one count but fewer than ten. The chain joins TRBV5-1 to TRBJ2-2, with 7 bases fitting TRBD1. The CDR3 has 15 residues. Germline values: CDR1 SGHRS, CDR2 YFSETQ. V lost 4 bases, J lost 4 bases, and 7 bases stayed unmatched. The chain's CDR3 is CASSVRDSVTGELFF. The CDR3 DNA is TGCGCCAGCAGCGTCCGGGACAGTGTCACCGGGGAGCTGTTTTTT.

V usage is TRBV7-6 and J usage is TRBJ1-2, with 8 nucleotides matching TRBD1. The J segment lost 3 bases and the V segment lost 5 bases, leaving 5 bases of the junction unmatched. The germline V gene encodes CDR1 SGHVS and CDR2 FNYEAQ. This CDR3 has 14 amino acids. CDR3 coding DNA: TGTGCCAGCAGCCCGGACAGGGTAGACTATGGCTACACCTTC. Its protein is CASSPDRVDYGYTF.

The rearrangement joins TRBV29-1 to TRBJ1-1; D not certain. The V end lost 5 bases, the J end lost 1 base, and 5 bases lay between the germline ends. Germline-derived CDR1 and CDR2 are SQVTM and ANQGSEA. The CDR3 spans 11 residues. The DNA of the CDR3 is TGCAGCGTTCCGGAGAACACTGAAGCTTTCTTT. This codes for CSVPENTEAFF.

Many counts were recorded for this clonotype. The chain recombines TRBV7-2 with TRBJ2-7; 10 positions agree with TRBD2. The CDR3 has 16 residues. Germline CDR1 SGHTA, CDR2 FQGNSA. The V and J ends lost 0 bases and 4 bases, in that order; junction bases with no gene match: 6. CDR3 in DNA: TGTGCCAGCAGCTTAGCCCGTGGACTAGCGGCTTACGAGCAGTACTTC. It specifies CASSLARGLAAYEQYF.

In its sample, this clonotype was seen many times. V and J are TRBV12-3 or TRBV12-4 and TRBJ1-1, with D possibly matching TRBD1 (5 bases). The V end was cut by 1 base, the J end by 2 bases, with 8 bases between. The CDR3 sequence is 14 residues long. The DNA for the CDR3 is TGTGCCAGCAGTTTAGACAGGAGAAACACTGAAGCTTTCTTT. Its translation is CASSLDRRNTEAFF.

CDR3 sequence reads: CASNQGSDTQYF. The DNA of the CDR3 is TGTGCCAGCAACCAGGGTTCAGATACGCAGTATTTT. The J gene is TRBJ2-3, the V gene TRBV12-3 or TRBV12-4; possible D gene TRBD1, 5 bases. V lost 7 bases, J lost 4 bases, and 9 bases lay in between. This CDR3 spans 12 amino acids.

This clonotype appeared many times. This chain links TRBV7-2 with TRBJ2-1; no firm D call. The V end lost 10 bases, the J end lost 6 bases, and 13 bases lay between the germline ends. CDR1 is SGHTA, CDR2 FQGNSA, per germline. CDR3 size: 12 residues. The CDR3 nucleotides are TGTGCCACCATTGATAGAACCAATGAGCAGTTCTTC. Its protein product is CATIDRTNEQFF.

This clonotype appeared many times. The chain couples TRBV7-8 to TRBJ2-5, with D unresolved. V lost 1 base, J lost 7 bases, and 10 bases lay in between. The CDR3 is made up of 13 amino acids. CDR1 and CDR2 from the germline V gene are SGHVS and FQNEAQ. DNA for the CDR3: TGTGCCAGCAGCTTAGTTCGGCGGCGGACCCAGTACTTC. The encoded protein is CASSLVRRRTQYF.

The chain has TRBV2 and TRBJ2-3; 10 nucleotides align to TRBD1. Per germline, CDR1 SNHLY and CDR2 FYNNEI. The V gene end was trimmed by 1 base and the J gene end by 4 bases; junction bases not matched to a gene: 2. This CDR3 spans 15 amino acids. In nucleotides, the CDR3 is TGTGCCAGCAGTGAAGGACAGGGGGCCGCAGATACGCAGTATTTT. Translation gives CASSEGQGAADTQYF.

This clonotype was seen a few times. The J gene is TRBJ1-1, the V gene TRBV6-5; D not certain. Germline assignment: CDR1 MNHEY and CDR2 SVGAGI. V was clipped by 3 bases and J by 0 bases, with 5 bases between them. This CDR3 region has 13 residues. The CDR3 protein is CASSYFLNTEAFF. The CDR3 region has the DNA TGTGCCAGCAGTTATTTCCTGAACACTGAAGCTTTCTTT.

This clonotype was observed a few times. The gene calls are TRBV7-3 and TRBJ2-6; 8 positions match TRBD2. Germline lookup yields CDR1 SGHTA and CDR2 FQGTGA. The CDR3 sequence is 19 residues long. V lost 7 bases, J lost 4 bases, and 18 bases stayed unmatched. The CDR3 region has the DNA TGTGCCAGCATCCTCCTTTGGGAGCGGGGGCCTCTGGGGGCCAACGTCCTGACTTTC. Amino acids: CASILLWERGPLGANVLTF.

There are many counts of this clonotype. The gene calls are TRBV7-9 and TRBJ1-5; D call uncertain. The CDR3 is 14 amino acids. V was trimmed by 0 bases and J by 7 bases, leaving 10 bases between them. Germline loops: CDR1 SEHNR, CDR2 FQNEAQ (reference sequence). CDR3 nucleotide sequence: TGTGCCAGCAGCTTAGCAGGGTCGGGGCAGCCCCAGCATTTT. Translated: CASSLAGSGQPQHF.

The chain uses TRBV4-1 and TRBJ2-2; 8 bases agree with TRBD1. Germline V gives CDR1 MGHRA, CDR2 YSYEKL. This CDR3 comprises 15 residues. Trimming removed 7 bases from V and 4 bases from J; junction bases left unmatched: 8. This CDR3 is CASTGTGVSTGELFF. The CDR3, as DNA: TGCGCCAGCACGGGGACAGGCGTAAGCACCGGGGAGCTGTTTTTT.

The rearrangement links TRBV6-5 to TRBJ2-1, with D perhaps assigned TRBD1 or TRBD2 (5 bases each). Germline CDR1 MNHEY, CDR2 SVGAGI. The CDR3 spans 13 residues. V gave up 2 bases and J gave up 9 bases, with 11 bases separating them. CDR3 region: CASSYGTSIEQFF. The CDR3 nucleotides read TGTGCCAGCAGTTACGGGACCTCCATTGAGCAGTTCTTC.

This clonotype was seen a handful of times. V is TRBV7-2 and J is TRBJ1-4, with 7 bases identical to TRBD1. V shed 5 bases and J 6 bases; nucleotides not matched to a gene: 6. The V gene's germline CDR1 is SGHTA and CDR2 FQGNSA. The CDR3 consists of 14 residues. The CDR3 sequence: CASSQDRVDEKLFF. For the CDR3, the DNA is TGTGCCAGCAGCCAAGACAGGGTGGATGAAAAACTGTTTTTT.

The V and J genes are TRBV10-3 and TRBJ2-1; TRBD2 is a possible D gene (5 bases). The CDR3 consists of 11 residues. V was clipped by 9 bases and J by 6 bases, with 9 bases between them. Germline V gives CDR1 ENHRY, CDR2 SYGVKD. DNA of the CDR3: TGTGCCATACTTGAGGGCAATGAGCAGTTCTTC. It translates to CAILEGNEQFF.

This clonotype was picked up many times. The chain has TRBV7-9 and TRBJ1-1; possibly TRBD1 for D (6 bases). V lost 5 bases and J lost 1, with 11 bases in between. Germline V gives CDR1 SEHNR, CDR2 FQNEAQ (reference sequence). This CDR3 spans 14 amino acids. CDR3 nucleotides: TGTGCCAGCAGCCCCTTGACAGGGAACACTGAAGCTTTCTTT. Encoded protein: CASSPLTGNTEAFF.

The rearrangement uses TRBV12-3 or TRBV12-4 and TRBJ2-7; D remains unclear. V lost 2 bases and J lost 5, with 16 bases in between. The CDR3 length is 15 residues. In nucleotides, the CDR3 is TGTGCCAGCAGTTTAATAAGGCCAACACCCCACGAGCAGTACTTC. The encoded protein is CASSLIRPTPHEQYF.

Only a few counts were recorded for this clonotype. In DNA form, the CDR3 reads TGTGCCAGCAGTTTAGCCGGCGGGATTCCCACAGATACGCAGTATTTT. Protein product: CASSLAGGIPTDTQYF. This chain joins TRBV27 and TRBJ2-3; a weak D match, TRBD2 (6 bases). The CDR3 is 16 amino acids. Per germline, CDR1 MNHEY and CDR2 SMNVEV (reference sequence). V was trimmed by 2 bases and J by 2 bases, leaving 14 bases between them.

The rearrangement uses TRBV28 and TRBJ1-4; 8 nucleotides agree with TRBD1. The CDR3 loop spans 15 amino acids. V lost 4 bases and J lost 8; bases outside the gene matches: 9. Germline V CDR1 and CDR2: MDHEN, SYDVKM. CDR3 DNA sequence: TGTGCCAGCAGTTCGGGACAGGTCTTTGGGGAAAAACTGTTTTTT. As protein: CASSSGQVFGEKLFF. Full variable domain (outside the CDR3, taken from reference TRBV28 and TRBJ1-4): DVKVTQSSRYLVKRTGEKVFLECVQDMDHENMFWYRQDPGLGLRLIYFSYDVKMKEKGDIPEGYSVSREKKERFSLILESASTNQTSMYLCASSSGQVFGEKLFFGSGTQLSVL.

The chain combines TRBV29-1 with TRBJ2-6; D is perhaps TRBD1 (5 bases). The CDR3 has 15 amino acids. Deletions cut 7 bases from V and 0 bases from J, with 13 bases between. Germline lookup yields CDR1 SQVTM and CDR2 ANQGSEA. The DNA for the CDR3 is TGCAGCGCCGAGACAGTGGTCTCTGGGGCCAACGTCCTGACTTTC. Translation gives CSAETVVSGANVLTF.